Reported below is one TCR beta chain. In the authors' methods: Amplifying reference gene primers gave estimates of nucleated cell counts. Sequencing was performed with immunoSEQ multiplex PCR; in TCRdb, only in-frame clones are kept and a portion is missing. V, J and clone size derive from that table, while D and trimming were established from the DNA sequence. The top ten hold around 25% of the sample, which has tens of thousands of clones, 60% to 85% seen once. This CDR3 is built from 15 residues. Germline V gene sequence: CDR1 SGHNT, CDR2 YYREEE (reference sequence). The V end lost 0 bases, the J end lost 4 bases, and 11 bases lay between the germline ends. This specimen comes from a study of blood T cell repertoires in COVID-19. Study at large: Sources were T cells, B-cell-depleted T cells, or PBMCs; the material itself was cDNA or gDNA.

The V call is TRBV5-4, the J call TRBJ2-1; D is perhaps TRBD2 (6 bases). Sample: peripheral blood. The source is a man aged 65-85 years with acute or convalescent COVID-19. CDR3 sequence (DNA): TGTGCCAGCAGCTTGGGCGGGACTCCTTACAATGAGCAGTTCTTC. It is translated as CASSLGGTPYNEQFF.